This entry features one TCR beta chain sequence. This clonotype was detected only a few times. No antigen is known for it. Nothing much larger sits one base from this clone, and base qualities are not available. Sequenced on an Illumina HiSeq 2500. Quantitative 5'-RACE with molecular barcodes was used to prepare TCR beta libraries. The paper's processing steps were these. A new computational method based on a probabilistic model of VDJ rearrangement was used to identify disease-linked TCR variants. Through fastp at Q25 and MiXCR, TCRdb rebuilt clones from the public reads, retaining in-frame beta chains. Every CDR3 protein is listed once, alongside the most common genes and DNA of its rows. The V and J calls shown here were made by TCRdb, not taken from the authors' results. This sample has 250,000 or so distinct CDR3 sequences in its table, and roughly 25% of those were observed once. The ten largest clones represent approximately 0.61% of the sample.

The CDR3 starts with the cysteine, ends with the phenylalanine, and has 15 residues. Solely the CDR3 DNA is kept, with 45 bases framed from the first base. From the germline V gene, CDR1 is SQVTM and CDR2 is ANQGSEA. At the junction V is shortened by 6 bases and J by 2 bases; bases outside the gene matches: 10. The sample is drawn from a study of CD8 T cells in ankylosing spondylitis (dated by TCRdb to the late 2010s). A note on the overall study: T cell receptor beta repertoires were profiled in healthy donors and ankylosing spondylitis patients so that disease-linked TCR variants could be found. In total, the full study cohort was made up of nearly 110 healthy donors and about two dozen ankylosing spondylitis patients. Peripheral blood samples were taken, and synovial fluid was additionally collected from ankylosing spondylitis patients. On the study overall, not on this receptor specifically: Blood from ankylosing spondylitis patients appeared to be characterized by a TCR beta motif composed of about eight highly homologous amino acid variants. The disease-linked clones had a CD8+ phenotype and were found at relatively low frequencies in peripheral blood. The disease-linked clones were reported to be significantly enriched in matched synovial fluid samples from ankylosing spondylitis patients. Some of the motif variants had been reported before in the synovial fluid and blood of reactive arthritis patients, a finding that suggests common disease-initiation mechanisms.

This clonotype was sampled from a male donor with ankylosing spondylitis or in good health (not recorded which). The sequenced sample consisted of blood, either unsorted or a sorted T cell fraction (not recorded which). Recombination linked TRBV29-1 to TRBJ2-3; the junction holds 8 bases that match TRBD2. The DNA reads as follows: TGCAGCGTCCCGATCAGCGGGGGAACCACAGATACGCAGTATTTT. The encoded protein is CSVPISGGTTDTQYF.